The present TCR beta chain was sequenced within a study of breast tumors, draining lymph nodes, adjacent tissues. This clonotype came up many times. The antigen is not known. TCRdb recomputed calls from the multiplex PCR reads with MiXCR, one row per CDR3 protein. The sample lists about 19,000 distinct CDR3 sequences; around two fifths were seen once. Findings and limits, study-wide: Tumors had less TCR diversity than lymph nodes, more than nontumor tissue. Most tumor T cells seemingly derive from lymph node, then expand in tumor.

The specimen was breast tumor tissue. The clonotype comes from a female donor with breast cancer. Some clones in this sample may be carry-over from other donors' samples.

The CDR3 reads CASSLGQGVINEQFF. CDR3 nucleotides: TGTGCCAGCAGCCTTGGACAGGGTGTTATTAATGAGCAGTTCTTC. This chain connects TRBV7-8 to TRBJ2-1; 8 bases match TRBD1. Germline V CDR1 and CDR2: SGHVS, FQNEAQ. The CDR3 sequence is 15 residues long. The V and J ends lost 5 bases and 7 bases, in that order; junction bases with no gene match: 10. The whole variable domain, filled in from reference TRBV7-8 and TRBJ2-1, reads GAGVSQSPRYKVAKRGQDVALRCDPISGHVSLFWYQQALGQGPEFLTYFQNEAQLDKSGLPSDRFFAERPEGSVSTLKIQRTQQEDSAVYLCASSLGQGVINEQFFGPGTRLTVL.